A few counts support the clone carrying this T cell receptor (beta chain). Its antigen is unidentified. At one end, the junction sequence differs from germline, possibly due to a read error. The read stops 3 residues short of the end of the CDR3; the missing end is completed from the germline J gene. Germline V gene data show CDR1 as SSHAT and CDR2 as FNYEAQ (reference sequence). There are 15 residues in the CDR3. The table came from immunoSEQ multiplex PCR; TCRdb's copy has only in-frame clones and leaves some out. This sample comprises over 13,000 clones, none seen once only. This sample was taken from a study of T cell clonality in common variable immunodeficiency. Regarding the study as a whole: Patient heterogeneity in the CVID cohort limited correlations between repertoire features and clinical complications. Common variable immunodeficiency TCR beta sequences reportedly had fewer deletions and N-nucleotide insertions.

Blood came from CVID subjects not ill and not taking immunomodulatory or immunosuppressive medication. The sample was peripheral blood mononuclear cells. The chain uses TRBV7-7 and TRBJ2-1, with a tentative D call TRBD1 (6 bases). The source is a human donor with common variable immunodeficiency. The sequenced part of the CDR3 DNA is TGTGCTAGCAGCTTAAGTCCAGGGGCCTACAATGAG. It translates to CASSLSPGAYNE. In full, the CDR3 is CASSLSPGAYNEQFF.